The clone carrying this T cell receptor (beta chain) was found once. TCRdb's copy holds only in-frame clones and misses some; the assay was immunoSEQ multiplex PCR. The table lists about 150,000 clones, more than 85% of them singletons. This entry comes from a study of T cell responses to AZD1222 COVID-19 vaccine. This CDR3 comprises 17 residues. Sample: peripheral blood, taken 28 days after the second AZD1222 dose. The chain links TRBV21-1 to TRBJ1-5; TRBD1 is the table's D call and was not checked against the DNA. TRBV21-1 is labeled a pseudogene. The clonotype comes from an adult who received the AZD1222 COVID-19 vaccine. The CDR3 here is CAVVRDINYYSNQPQHF. The CDR3 coding sequence is TGTGCCGTTGTAAGGGACATTAATTACTATAGCAATCAGCCCCAGCATTTT.